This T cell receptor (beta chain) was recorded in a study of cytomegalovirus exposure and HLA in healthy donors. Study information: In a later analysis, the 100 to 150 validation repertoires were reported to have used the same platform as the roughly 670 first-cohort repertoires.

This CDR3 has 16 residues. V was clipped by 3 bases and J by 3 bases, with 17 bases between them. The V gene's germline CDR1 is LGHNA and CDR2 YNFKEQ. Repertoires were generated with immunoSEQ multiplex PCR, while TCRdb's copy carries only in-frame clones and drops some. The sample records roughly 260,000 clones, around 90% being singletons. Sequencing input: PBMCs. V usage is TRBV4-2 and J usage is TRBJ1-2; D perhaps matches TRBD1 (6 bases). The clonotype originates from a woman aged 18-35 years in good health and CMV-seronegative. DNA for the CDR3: TGTGCCAGCAGCCACCGACCGGGACAAGAAGACTATGGCTACACCTTC. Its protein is CASSHRPGQEDYGYTF.